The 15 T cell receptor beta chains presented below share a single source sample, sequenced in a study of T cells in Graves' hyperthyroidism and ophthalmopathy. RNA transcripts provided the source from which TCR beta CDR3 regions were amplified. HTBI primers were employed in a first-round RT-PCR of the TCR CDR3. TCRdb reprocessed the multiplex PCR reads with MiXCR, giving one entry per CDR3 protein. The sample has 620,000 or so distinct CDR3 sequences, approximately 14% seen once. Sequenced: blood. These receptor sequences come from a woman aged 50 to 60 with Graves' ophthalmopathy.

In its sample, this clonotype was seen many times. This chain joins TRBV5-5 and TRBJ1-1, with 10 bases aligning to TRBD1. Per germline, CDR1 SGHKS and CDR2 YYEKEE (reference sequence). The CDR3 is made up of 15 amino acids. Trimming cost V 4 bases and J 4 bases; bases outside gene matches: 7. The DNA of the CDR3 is TGTGCCAGCAGCGGGACAGGGGAATTTGGCACTGAAGCTTTCTTT. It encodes CASSGTGEFGTEAFF.

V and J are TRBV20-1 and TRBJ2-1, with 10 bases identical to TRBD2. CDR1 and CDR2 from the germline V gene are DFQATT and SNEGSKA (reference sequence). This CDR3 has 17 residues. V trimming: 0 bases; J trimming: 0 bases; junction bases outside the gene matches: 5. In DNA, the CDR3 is TGCAGTGCTAGAGAAGGTAGCGGGGGGAGCTCCTACAATGAGCAGTTCTTC. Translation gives CSAREGSGGSSYNEQFF.

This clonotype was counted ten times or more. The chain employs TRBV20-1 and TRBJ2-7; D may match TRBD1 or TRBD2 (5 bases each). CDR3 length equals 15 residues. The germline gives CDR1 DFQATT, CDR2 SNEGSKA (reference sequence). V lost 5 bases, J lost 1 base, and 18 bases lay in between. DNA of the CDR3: TGCAGTGCTGAGGGCGGGCTAGAGGGGTCCTACGAGCAGTACTTC. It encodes CSAEGGLEGSYEQYF.

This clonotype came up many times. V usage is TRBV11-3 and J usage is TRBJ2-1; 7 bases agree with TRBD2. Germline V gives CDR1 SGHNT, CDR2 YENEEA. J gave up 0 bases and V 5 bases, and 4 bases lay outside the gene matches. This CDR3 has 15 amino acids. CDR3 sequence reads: CASSARLASYNEQFF. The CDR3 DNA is TGTGCCAGCAGCGCGCGACTAGCCTCCTACAATGAGCAGTTCTTC.

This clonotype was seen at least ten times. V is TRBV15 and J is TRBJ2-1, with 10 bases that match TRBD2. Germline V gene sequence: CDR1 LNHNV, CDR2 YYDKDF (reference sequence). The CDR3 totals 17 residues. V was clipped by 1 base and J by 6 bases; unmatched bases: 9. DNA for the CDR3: TGTGCCACCAGCAGAGGGAGCGGGAGGGGGTCCGGCAATGAGCAGTTCTTC. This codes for CATSRGSGRGSGNEQFF.

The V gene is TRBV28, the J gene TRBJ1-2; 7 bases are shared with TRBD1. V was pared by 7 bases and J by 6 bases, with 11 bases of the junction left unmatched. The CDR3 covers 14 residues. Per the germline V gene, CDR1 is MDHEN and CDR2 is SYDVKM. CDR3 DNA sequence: TGTGCCAGCACCTTAGGGAACAGGGGAAATGGCTACACCTTC. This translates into CASTLGNRGNGYTF.

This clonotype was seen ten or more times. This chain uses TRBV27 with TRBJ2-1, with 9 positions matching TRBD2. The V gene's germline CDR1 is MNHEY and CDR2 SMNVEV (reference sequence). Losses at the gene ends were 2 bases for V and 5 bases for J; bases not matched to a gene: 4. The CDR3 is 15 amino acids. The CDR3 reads CASSLQREAHNEQFF. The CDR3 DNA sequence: TGTGCCAGCAGTTTACAGCGGGAGGCCCACAATGAGCAGTTCTTC.

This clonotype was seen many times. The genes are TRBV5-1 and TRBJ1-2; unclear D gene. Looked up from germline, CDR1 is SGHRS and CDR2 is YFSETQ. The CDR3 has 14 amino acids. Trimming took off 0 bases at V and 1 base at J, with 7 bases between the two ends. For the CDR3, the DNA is TGCGCCAGCAGCTTGGAGTTCAGTAACTATGGCTACACCTTC. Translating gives CASSLEFSNYGYTF.

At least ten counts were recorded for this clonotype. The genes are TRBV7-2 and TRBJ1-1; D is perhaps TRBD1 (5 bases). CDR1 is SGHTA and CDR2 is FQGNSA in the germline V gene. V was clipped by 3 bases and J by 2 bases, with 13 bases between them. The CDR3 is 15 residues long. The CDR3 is CASSFHRQPNTEAFF. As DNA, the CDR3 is TGTGCCAGCAGCTTCCATCGACAGCCAAACACTGAAGCTTTCTTT.

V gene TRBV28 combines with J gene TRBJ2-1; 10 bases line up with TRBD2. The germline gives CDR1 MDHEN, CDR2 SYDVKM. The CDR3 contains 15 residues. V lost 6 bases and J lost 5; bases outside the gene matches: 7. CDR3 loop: CASRLAGVRNNEQFF. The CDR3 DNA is TGTGCCAGCAGGCTAGCGGGAGTAAGGAACAATGAGCAGTTCTTC.

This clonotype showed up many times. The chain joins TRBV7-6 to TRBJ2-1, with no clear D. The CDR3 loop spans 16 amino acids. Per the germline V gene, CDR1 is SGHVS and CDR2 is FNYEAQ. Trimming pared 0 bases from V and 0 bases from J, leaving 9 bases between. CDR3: CASSLASSLSYNEQFF. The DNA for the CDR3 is TGTGCCAGCAGCTTAGCCAGTAGCCTCTCCTACAATGAGCAGTTCTTC.

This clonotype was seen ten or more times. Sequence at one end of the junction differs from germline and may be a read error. CDR3 DNA sequence: TGTGCCACCGGCAGAGATTCTGGAGAGACCCAGTACTTC. This sequence encodes CATGRDSGETQYF. The J gene is TRBJ2-5, the V gene TRBV15; D is uncertain. Germline CDR1 and CDR2: LNHNV and YYDKDF (reference sequence). The CDR3 runs 13 residues.

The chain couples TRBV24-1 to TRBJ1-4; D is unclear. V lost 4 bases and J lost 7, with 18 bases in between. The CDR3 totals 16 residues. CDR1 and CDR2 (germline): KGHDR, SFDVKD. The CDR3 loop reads CATSDPLGWGGEKLFF. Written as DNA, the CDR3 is TGTGCCACCAGTGACCCCCTCGGATGGGGAGGTGAAAAACTGTTTTTT.

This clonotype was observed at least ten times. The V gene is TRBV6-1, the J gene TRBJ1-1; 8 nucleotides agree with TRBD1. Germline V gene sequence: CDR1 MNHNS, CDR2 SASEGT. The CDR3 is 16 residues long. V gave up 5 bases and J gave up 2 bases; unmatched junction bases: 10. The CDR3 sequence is CASSRGGDRKNTEAFF. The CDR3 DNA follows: TGTGCCAGCAGTCGAGGTGGGGACAGGAAAAACACTGAAGCTTTCTTT.

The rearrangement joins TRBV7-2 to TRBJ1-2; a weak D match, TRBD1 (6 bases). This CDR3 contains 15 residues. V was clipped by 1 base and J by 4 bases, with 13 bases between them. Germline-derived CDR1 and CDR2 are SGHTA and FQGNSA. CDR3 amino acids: CASSLGDIAGYGYTF. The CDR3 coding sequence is TGTGCCAGCAGCTTAGGGGACATAGCTGGCTATGGCTACACCTTC.